The T cell receptor (beta chain) described here comes from a study of beta chain features in type 1 diabetes. Overall study context: The number of sorted cells examined across all samples was some 99 million.

Of note for this clone: Antigen: not known.

This CDR3 comprises 14 residues. CDR1 KGHSH and CDR2 LQKENI come from the germline V gene. With 0 bases clipped from V and 6 bases from J, the junction kept 1 base outside the gene matches. What was sequenced were expressed TCRB transcripts, since all of the isolated RNA had been reverse transcribed. The data were produced by immunoSEQ multiplex PCR, yet TCRdb's version contains in-frame clones alone and is incomplete. The sample lists 400,000 to 500,000 clones, about 15% seen once, with 0.035% to 0.045% in the top ten. The study's findings and limits: Whether HLA type affects TCRB rearrangement stayed undetermined in the present work.

The specimen was naive CD4+ T cells from blood. This TCR derives from a man younger than 40 in good health. This chain joins TRBV18 and TRBJ2-7; 11 nucleotides align to TRBD1. CDR3 residues: CASSPPGTGGEQYF. The CDR3, as DNA: TGTGCCAGCTCACCACCGGGGACAGGGGGCGAGCAGTACTTC.